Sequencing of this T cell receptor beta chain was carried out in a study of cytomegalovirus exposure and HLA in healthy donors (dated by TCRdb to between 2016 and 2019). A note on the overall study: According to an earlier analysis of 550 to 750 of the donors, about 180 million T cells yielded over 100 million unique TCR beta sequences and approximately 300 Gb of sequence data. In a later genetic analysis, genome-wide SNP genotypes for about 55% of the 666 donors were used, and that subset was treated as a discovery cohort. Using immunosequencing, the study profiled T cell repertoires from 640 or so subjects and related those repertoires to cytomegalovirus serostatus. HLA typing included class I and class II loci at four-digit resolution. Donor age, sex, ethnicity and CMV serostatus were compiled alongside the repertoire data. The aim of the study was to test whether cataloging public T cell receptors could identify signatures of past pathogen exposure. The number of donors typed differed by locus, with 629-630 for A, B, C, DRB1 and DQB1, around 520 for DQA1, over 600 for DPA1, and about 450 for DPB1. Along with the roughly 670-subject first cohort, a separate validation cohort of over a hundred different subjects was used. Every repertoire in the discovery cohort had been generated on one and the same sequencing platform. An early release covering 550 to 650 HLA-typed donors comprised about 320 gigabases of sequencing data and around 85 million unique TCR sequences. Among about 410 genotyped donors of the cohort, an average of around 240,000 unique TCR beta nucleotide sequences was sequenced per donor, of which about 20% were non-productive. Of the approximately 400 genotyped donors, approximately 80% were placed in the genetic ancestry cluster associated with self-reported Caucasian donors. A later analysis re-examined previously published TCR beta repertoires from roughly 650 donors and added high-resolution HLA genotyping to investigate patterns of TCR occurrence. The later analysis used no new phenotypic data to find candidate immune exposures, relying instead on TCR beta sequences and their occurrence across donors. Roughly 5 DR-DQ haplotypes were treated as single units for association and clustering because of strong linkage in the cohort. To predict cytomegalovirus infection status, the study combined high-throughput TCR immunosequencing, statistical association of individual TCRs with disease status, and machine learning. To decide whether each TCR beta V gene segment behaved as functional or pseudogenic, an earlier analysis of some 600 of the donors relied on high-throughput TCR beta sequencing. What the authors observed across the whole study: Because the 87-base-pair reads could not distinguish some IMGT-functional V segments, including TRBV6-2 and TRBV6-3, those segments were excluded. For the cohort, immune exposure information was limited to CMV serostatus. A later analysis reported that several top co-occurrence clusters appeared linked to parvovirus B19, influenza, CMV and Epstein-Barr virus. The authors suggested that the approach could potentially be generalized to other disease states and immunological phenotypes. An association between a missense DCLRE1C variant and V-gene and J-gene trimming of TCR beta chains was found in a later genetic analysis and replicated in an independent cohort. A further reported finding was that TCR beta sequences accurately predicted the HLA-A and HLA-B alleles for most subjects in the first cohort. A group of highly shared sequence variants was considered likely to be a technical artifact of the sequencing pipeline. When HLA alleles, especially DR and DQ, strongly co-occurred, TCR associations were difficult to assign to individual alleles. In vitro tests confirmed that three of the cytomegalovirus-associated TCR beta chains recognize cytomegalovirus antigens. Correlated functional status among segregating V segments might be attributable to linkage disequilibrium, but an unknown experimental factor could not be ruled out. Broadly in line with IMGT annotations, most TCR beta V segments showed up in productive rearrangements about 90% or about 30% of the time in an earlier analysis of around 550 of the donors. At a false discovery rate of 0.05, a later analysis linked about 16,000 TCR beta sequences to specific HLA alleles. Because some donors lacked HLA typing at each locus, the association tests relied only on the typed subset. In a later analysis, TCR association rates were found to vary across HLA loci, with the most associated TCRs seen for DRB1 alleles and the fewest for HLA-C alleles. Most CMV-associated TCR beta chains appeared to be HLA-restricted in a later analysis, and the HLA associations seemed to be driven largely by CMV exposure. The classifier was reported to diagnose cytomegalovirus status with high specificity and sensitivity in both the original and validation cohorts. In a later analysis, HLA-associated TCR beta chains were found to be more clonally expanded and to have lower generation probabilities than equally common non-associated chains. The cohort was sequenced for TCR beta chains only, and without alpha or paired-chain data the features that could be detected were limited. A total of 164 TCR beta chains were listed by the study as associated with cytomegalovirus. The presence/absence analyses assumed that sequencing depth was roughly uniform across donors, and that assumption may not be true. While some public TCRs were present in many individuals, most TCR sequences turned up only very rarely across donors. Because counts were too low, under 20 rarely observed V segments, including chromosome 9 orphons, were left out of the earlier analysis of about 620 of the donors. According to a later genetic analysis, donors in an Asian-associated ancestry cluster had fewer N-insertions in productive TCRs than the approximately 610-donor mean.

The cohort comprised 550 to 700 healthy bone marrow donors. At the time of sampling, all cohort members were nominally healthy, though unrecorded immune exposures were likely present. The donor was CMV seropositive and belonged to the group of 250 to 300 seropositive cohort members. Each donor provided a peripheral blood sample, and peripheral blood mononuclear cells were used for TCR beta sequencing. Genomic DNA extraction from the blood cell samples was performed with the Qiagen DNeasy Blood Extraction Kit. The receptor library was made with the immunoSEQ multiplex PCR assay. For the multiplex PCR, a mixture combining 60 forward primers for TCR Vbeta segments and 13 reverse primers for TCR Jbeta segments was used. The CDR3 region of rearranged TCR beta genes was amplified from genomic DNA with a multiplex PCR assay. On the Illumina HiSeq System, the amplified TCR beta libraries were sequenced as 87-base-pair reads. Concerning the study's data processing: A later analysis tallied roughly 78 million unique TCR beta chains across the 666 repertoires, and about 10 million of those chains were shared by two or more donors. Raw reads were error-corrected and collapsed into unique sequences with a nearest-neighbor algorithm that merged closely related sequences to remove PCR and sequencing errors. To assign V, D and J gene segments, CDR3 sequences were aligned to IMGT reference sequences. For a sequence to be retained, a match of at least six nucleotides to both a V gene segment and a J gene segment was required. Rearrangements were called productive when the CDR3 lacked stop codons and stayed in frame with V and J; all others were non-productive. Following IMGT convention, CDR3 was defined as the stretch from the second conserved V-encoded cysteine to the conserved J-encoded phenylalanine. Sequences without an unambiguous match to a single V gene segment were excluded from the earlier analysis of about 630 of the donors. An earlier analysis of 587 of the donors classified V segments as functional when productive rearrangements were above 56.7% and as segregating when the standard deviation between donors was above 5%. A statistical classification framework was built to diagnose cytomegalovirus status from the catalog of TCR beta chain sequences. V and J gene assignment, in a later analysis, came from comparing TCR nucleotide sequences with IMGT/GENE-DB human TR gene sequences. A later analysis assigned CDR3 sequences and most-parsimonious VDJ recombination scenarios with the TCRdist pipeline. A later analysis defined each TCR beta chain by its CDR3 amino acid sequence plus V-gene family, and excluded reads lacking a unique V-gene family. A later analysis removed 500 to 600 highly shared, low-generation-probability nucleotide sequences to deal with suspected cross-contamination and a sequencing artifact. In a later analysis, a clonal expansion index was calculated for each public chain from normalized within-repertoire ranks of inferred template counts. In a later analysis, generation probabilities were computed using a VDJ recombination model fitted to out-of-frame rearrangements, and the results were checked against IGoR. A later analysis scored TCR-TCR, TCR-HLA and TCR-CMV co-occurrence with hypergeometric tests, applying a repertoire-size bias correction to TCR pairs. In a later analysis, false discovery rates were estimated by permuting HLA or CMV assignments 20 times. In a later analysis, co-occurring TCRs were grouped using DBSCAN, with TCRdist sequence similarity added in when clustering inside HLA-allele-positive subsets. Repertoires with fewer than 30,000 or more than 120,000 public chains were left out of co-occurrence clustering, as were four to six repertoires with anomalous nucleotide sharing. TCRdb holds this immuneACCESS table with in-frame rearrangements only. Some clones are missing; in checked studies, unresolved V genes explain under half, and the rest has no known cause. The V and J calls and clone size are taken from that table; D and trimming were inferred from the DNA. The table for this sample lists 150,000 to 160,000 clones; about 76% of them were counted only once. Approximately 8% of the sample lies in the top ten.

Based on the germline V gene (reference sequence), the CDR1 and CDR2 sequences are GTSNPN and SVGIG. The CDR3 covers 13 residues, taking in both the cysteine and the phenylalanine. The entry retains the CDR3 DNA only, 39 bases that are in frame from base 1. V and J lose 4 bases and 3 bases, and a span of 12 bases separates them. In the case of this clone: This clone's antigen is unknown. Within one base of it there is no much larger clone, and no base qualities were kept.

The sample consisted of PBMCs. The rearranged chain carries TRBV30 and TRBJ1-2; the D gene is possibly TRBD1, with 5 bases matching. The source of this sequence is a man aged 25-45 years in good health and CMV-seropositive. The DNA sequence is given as TGTGCCTGGACAAAAGGGGCAGACTATGGCTACACCTTC. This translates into CAWTKGADYGYTF.